This TCR beta chain was recovered during a study of OX40 agonist ivuxolimab in advanced cancers. Study summary: Prior therapy, whether anti-PD-1, anti-PD-L1 or anti-CTLA-4, was allowed, and roughly 44% had some. Patients achieving partial responses numbered three: one hepatocellular carcinoma case and two cutaneous melanoma cases.

Overall study results and limits: Some nonresponders likewise displayed low normalized T-cell clonal expansion.

Of note for this clone: As yet, its antigen is unknown.

The protocol was immunoSEQ multiplex PCR, while the TCRdb copy is restricted to in-frame clones and leaves out a portion. Of about 96,000 clones in the sample, 90% were seen once. After removal of 5 bases from V and 4 bases from J, the junction contained 12 bases not matched to a gene. The length of the CDR3 is 17 residues. Germline lookup yields CDR1 SGDLS and CDR2 YYNGEE. At baseline, cycle 4 day 1, and cycle 7 day 1, blood was sampled. The sequencing here drew on CD4+ or CD8+ T cells sorted from blood, taken in a trial of the OX40 agonist ivuxolimab. This receptor was obtained from an adult with an advanced solid tumor such as melanoma, head and neck, liver or kidney cancer. V usage is TRBV9 and J usage is TRBJ2-2; 9 positions match TRBD1. CDR3 sequence: CASREGPGQGVTGELFF. DNA for the CDR3: TGTGCCAGCAGGGAGGGACCGGGACAGGGAGTCACCGGGGAGCTGTTTTTT.